This is a list of T cell receptor beta chains from one sample in a study of blood T cell repertoires in COVID-19. Assay used: immunoSEQ multiplex PCR; TCRdb lists only in-frame clones, some missing. This sample has about 200,000 clones; 80% to 90% occur once, and the top ten carry around 4.9%. Material: peripheral blood. All receptors come from a woman older than 75 with acute or convalescent COVID-19. CDR3s include the opening cysteine and the closing phenylalanine or tryptophan. D genes are given only for firm matches. A clone size is listed for some rows: how often the clone was seen (once, few, many), or a class if it is expanded.

>-|TRBJ2-5|13|TRBV18|TRBD2
TGTGCCAGCTCACGGGAGGGCCGGGGGACCCAGTACTTC
CASSREGRGTQYF
>-|TRBJ1-1|14|TRBV7-2|-
TGTGCCAGCAGCTTTTTATCAGGGAACACTGAAGCTTTCTTT
CASSFLSGNTEAFF
>-|TRBJ1-6|12|TRBV28|-
TGTGCCAGCCTCGGGGGGAATTCACCCCTCCACTTT
CASLGGNSPLHF
>-|TRBJ2-1|13|TRBV12-3/TRBV12-4|-
TGTGCCAGCATCCTCGACAGGATAGATGAGCAGTTCTTC
CASILDRIDEQFF
>-|TRBJ2-7|15|TRBV7-2|TRBD2
TGTGCCACGACAGCGGCTAGCGGGAGTTTCTACGAGCAGTACTTC
CATTAASGSFYEQYF
>-|TRBJ2-5|11|TRBV11-2|-
TGTGCCAGCAGCTCCGGAGAGACCCAGTACTTC
CASSSGETQYF
>-|TRBJ1-6|17|TRBV19|-
TGTGCCAGTAGTATAGGAGGAGGGATCGTGAGTAATTCACCCCTCCACTTT
CASSIGGGIVSNSPLHF
>-|TRBJ2-7|16|TRBV4-2|TRBD2
TGTGCCAGCAGCCAAGATTCGACTAGCGGGCTCTATGAGCAGTACTTC
CASSQDSTSGLYEQYF
>once|TRBJ2-3|18|TRBV9|TRBD2
TGTGCCAGCAGCGTAATTGGGACTAGCGGGAGGGGGACAGATACGCAGTATTTT
CASSVIGTSGRGTDTQYF
>-|TRBJ2-4|14|TRBV14|-
TGTGCCAGCAGCCCGCTTTTTAGGGGAAACATTCAGTACTTC
CASSPLFRGNIQYF
>-|TRBJ2-7|15|TRBV7-2|TRBD2
TGTGCCAGCAGCCCAGCAGCGGGAGGCTCCTACGAGCAGTACTTC
CASSPAAGGSYEQYF
>-|TRBJ1-4|21|TRBV28|-
TGTGCCAGCAGCCCCGCCTCACCCGGAACAGGGTTCACAGCAACTAATGAAAAACTGTTTTTT
CASSPASPGTGFTATNEKLFF
>once|TRBJ2-5|15|TRBV20-1|-
TGCAGTGCTAGTGGGGGCGGGGCACTCCAAGAGACCCAGTACTTC
CSASGGGALQETQYF
>few|TRBJ2-1|12|TRBV6-2/TRBV6-3|-
TGTGCCAGCAGTGTTACTAGGACTGAGCAGTTCTTC
CASSVTRTEQFF
>-|TRBJ1-1|13|TRBV28|-
TGTGCCACGGCGGGACGGATGAACACTGAAGCTTTCTTT
CATAGRMNTEAFF
>-|TRBJ2-2|14|TRBV7-3|-
TGTGCCAGCAGCTTACAGGGTAACACCGGGGAGCTGTTTTTT
CASSLQGNTGELFF
>-|TRBJ2-1|17|TRBV24-1|TRBD2
TGTGCCACCAGTGACCTTGGACTAGCGGGAGGGGCTATTGAGCAGTTCTTC
CATSDLGLAGGAIEQFF
>-|TRBJ1-2|17|TRBV7-2|TRBD1
TGTGCCAGCAGCTGGGTCGGGGGACAGGAGGATGGATATGGCTACACCTTC
CASSWVGGQEDGYGYTF
>-|TRBJ1-1|14|TRBV24-1|TRBD1
TGTGCCACCAGTGACAGGGGGCTGGGGACTGAAGCTTTCTTT
CATSDRGLGTEAFF
>once|TRBJ2-6|15|TRBV30|-
TGTGCCTGGAGTGTACATTTCTCTGGGGCCAACGTCCTGACTTTC
CAWSVHFSGANVLTF
>-|TRBJ1-5|15|TRBV6-2/TRBV6-3|TRBD1
TGTGCCAGCAGTTCCTGGGACAGGGGATCTCAGCCCCAGCATTTT
CASSSWDRGSQPQHF
>-|TRBJ2-1|14|TRBV19|-
TGTGCCAGTAGTTACCGGGACACCCTCAATGAGCAGTTCTTC
CASSYRDTLNEQFF
>-|TRBJ2-3|13|TRBV11-2|-
TGTGCCAGCAGCTTAGATAGTGGCAGGGCAGCGTATTTT
CASSLDSGRAAYF
>-|TRBJ2-5|13|TRBV5-1|-
TGCGCCAGCAGCCAAGGGGTCCAAGAGACCCAGTACTTC
CASSQGVQETQYF
>once|TRBJ2-3|13|TRBV29-1|-
TGCAGCGTTGTATTCGTGGGCGCAGATACGCAGTATTTT
CSVVFVGADTQYF
>-|TRBJ1-2|16|TRBV9|TRBD1
TGTGCCAGCAGCGCAAGACAGGGTTGGGTCGGTAATGGCTACACCTTC
CASSARQGWVGNGYTF
>-|TRBJ2-7|12|TRBV7-2|-
TGTGCCAGCAGCCTACTGTACTACGAGCAGTACTTC
CASSLLYYEQYF
>-|TRBJ1-3|14|TRBV7-2|-
TGTGCCAGCAGCTTAGACGGACTTGGAAACACCATATATTTT
CASSLDGLGNTIYF
>-|TRBJ2-1|18|TRBV28|TRBD1
TGTGCCAGCAGTCCTCATCCGGGACAGGGGTTCTCCTACAATGAGCAGTTCTTC
CASSPHPGQGFSYNEQFF
>-|TRBJ2-7|17|TRBV5-1|TRBD2
TGCGCCAGCAGCTTGGTCCTGCTGGGACTACCTACCTACGAGCAGTACTTC
CASSLVLLGLPTYEQYF
>-|TRBJ1-4|13|TRBV6-5|TRBD1
TGTGCCTGCGGGACAGGGGCCTATGAAAAACTGTTTTTT
CACGTGAYEKLFF
>-|TRBJ1-1|14|TRBV5-1|TRBD1
TGCGCCAGCAGCGTGGGGACAGTGAACACTGAAGCTTTCTTT
CASSVGTVNTEAFF
>-|TRBJ2-1|16|TRBV10-3|TRBD2
TGTGCCATCACCCGAGGACTAGCGGGAGTCTACAATGAGCAGTTCTTC
CAITRGLAGVYNEQFF
>-|TRBJ1-5|14|TRBV15|-
TGTGCCACCAGCAGAGATGCGGACAATCAGCCCCAGCATTTT
CATSRDADNQPQHF
>-|TRBJ2-7|12|TRBV11-2|TRBD1
TGTGCCAGCAGCTCCAGGGGGTACGAGCAGTACTTC
CASSSRGYEQYF
>-|TRBJ1-2|14|TRBV5-1|TRBD1
TGCGCCAGCAGCTTCGGGACAGCGAACTATGGCTACACCTTC
CASSFGTANYGYTF
>-|TRBJ2-7|12|TRBV29-1|TRBD1
TGCAGCGTAGGGGGACAGAACTACGAGCAGTACTTC
CSVGGQNYEQYF
>-|TRBJ2-7|15|TRBV28|TRBD2
TGTGCCAGCAGTCCCGGGACTAGCGCTTACTACGAGCAGTACTTC
CASSPGTSAYYEQYF
>-|TRBJ1-2|12|TRBV19|-
TGTGTCACCTGGGCGTATAACTATGGCTACACCTTC
CVTWAYNYGYTF
>-|TRBJ1-1|17|TRBV9|TRBD1
TGTGCCAGCAGCGTAGGAGGGACAGGGGATTTTCAGACTGAAGCTTTCTTT
CASSVGGTGDFQTEAFF
>-|TRBJ2-3|15|TRBV5-4|-
TGTGCCAGCAGCTTGGATCTAGCACGCACAGATACGCAGTATTTT
CASSLDLARTDTQYF
>-|TRBJ2-5|13|TRBV18|-
TGTGCCAGCTCACCATGGGCGAGCGAGACCCAGTACTTC
CASSPWASETQYF
>once|TRBJ2-1|14|TRBV30|-
TGTGCCTGGAGTACGGCGGGATCCTACAATGAGCAGTTCTTC
CAWSTAGSYNEQFF
>-|TRBJ1-5|12|TRBV2|-
TGTGCCAGCAGTAGGGGAGGTCAGCCCCAGCATTTT
CASSRGGQPQHF
>-|TRBJ1-4|15|TRBV28|-
TGTGCCAGCAGTTCTCGGTCCTTACTTAATGAAAAACTGTTTTTT
CASSSRSLLNEKLFF
>-|TRBJ2-7|14|TRBV6-5|-
TGTGCCAGCAGGGGGTTGACTAGAATATACGAGCAGTACTTC
CASRGLTRIYEQYF
>few|TRBJ2-3|15|TRBV5-8|TRBD2
TGTGCCAGCAGCTCGCGAGGGAGGGGCACAGATACGCAGTATTTT
CASSSRGRGTDTQYF
>-|TRBJ2-5|14|TRBV20-1|-
TGCAGTGCTAGTTTAGTGGCAGGGATTGAGACCCAGTACTTC
CSASLVAGIETQYF
>-|TRBJ2-5|17|TRBV18|TRBD2
TGTGCCAGCTCACCCATAGGGACTAGCGGGGGCCAAGAGACCCAGTACTTC
CASSPIGTSGGQETQYF
>-|TRBJ1-2|11|TRBV20-1|TRBD1
TGCCGCCACCAGGGGGCTTATGGCTACACCTTC
CRHQGAYGYTF
>-|TRBJ1-3|15|TRBV6-6|TRBD1
TGTGCCAGCTCGAACAGGGGCCGCTCTGGAAACACCATATATTTT
CASSNRGRSGNTIYF
>-|TRBJ2-1|15|TRBV5-1|TRBD1
TGCGCCAGCAGCTACCGGGACAGGGTTATGAATGAGCAGTTCTTC
CASSYRDRVMNEQFF